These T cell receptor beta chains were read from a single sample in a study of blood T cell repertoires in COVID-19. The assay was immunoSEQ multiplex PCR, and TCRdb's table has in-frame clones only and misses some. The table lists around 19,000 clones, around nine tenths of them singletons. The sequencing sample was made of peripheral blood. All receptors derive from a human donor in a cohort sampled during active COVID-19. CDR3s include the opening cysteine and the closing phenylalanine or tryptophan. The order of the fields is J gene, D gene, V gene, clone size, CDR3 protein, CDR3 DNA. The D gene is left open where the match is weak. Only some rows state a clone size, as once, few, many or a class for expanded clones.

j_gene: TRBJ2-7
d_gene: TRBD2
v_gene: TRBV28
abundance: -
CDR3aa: CASSSTSGTYEQYF
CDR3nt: TGTGCCAGCAGTTCGACTAGCGGGACCTACGAGCAGTACTTC

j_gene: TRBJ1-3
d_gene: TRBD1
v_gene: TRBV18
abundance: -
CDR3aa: CASSPGTGGSGNTIYF
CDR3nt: TGTGCCAGCTCACCCGGGACAGGGGGCTCTGGAAACACCATATATTTT

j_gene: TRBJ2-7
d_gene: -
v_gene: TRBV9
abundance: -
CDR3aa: CASSVEAGPAYEQYF
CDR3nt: TGTGCCAGCAGCGTAGAAGCAGGGCCAGCCTACGAGCAGTACTTC

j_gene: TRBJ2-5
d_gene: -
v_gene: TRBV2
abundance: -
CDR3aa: CATDEQVETQYF
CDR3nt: TGTGCCACCGATGAGCAAGTGGAGACCCAGTACTTC

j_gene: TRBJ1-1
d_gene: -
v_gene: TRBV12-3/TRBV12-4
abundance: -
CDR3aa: CASSQLGPAFF
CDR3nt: TGTGCCAGCAGTCAACTAGGGCCAGCTTTCTTT

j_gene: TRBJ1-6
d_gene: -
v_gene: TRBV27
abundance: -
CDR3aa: CASSFQGQPNSPLHF
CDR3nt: TGTGCCAGCAGTTTCCAAGGACAGCCCAATTCACCCCTCCACTTT

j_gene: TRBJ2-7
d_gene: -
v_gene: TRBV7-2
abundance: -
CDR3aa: CASSLPGASDEQYF
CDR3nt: TGTGCCAGCAGCTTACCAGGGGCCTCCGACGAGCAGTACTTC

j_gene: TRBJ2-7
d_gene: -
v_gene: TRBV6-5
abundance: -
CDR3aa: CASGMSPGEGLEQYF
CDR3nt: TGTGCCAGCGGAATGTCCCCAGGGGAGGGGCTCGAGCAGTACTTC

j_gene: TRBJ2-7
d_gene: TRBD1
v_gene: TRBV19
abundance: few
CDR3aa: CASSRDRGHEQYF
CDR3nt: TGTGCCAGTTCCCGGGACAGGGGCCACGAGCAGTACTTC

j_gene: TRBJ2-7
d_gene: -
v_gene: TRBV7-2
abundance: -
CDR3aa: CASSLGLEGEQYF
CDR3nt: TGTGCCAGCAGCTTAGGACTAGAAGGCGAGCAGTACTTC

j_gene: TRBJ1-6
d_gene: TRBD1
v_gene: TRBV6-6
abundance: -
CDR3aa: CASSHGQGAGNSPLHF
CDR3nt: TGTGCCAGCAGTCACGGACAGGGGGCTGGTAATTCACCCCTCCACTTT

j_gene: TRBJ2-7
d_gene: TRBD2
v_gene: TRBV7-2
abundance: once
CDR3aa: CASSPLGGGSSYEQYF
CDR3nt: TGTGCCAGCAGCCCTCTTGGTGGCGGGAGCTCCTACGAGCAGTACTTC

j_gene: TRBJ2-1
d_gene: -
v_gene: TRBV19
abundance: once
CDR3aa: CASSSDSSYNEQFF
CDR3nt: TGTGCCAGTAGTAGCGACAGCTCCTACAATGAGCAGTTCTTC

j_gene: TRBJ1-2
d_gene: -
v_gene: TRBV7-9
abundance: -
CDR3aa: CASSLVGRGYGYTF
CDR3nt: TGTGCCAGCAGCTTAGTGGGGCGAGGCTATGGCTACACCTTC

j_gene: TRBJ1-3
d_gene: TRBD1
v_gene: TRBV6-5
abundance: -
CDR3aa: CASSQDRGNTIYF
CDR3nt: TGTGCCAGCAGTCAGGACAGGGGGAACACCATATATTTT

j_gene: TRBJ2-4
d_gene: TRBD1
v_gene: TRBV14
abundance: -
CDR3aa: CASSPAVGTGQKNIQYF
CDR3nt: TGTGCCAGCAGCCCAGCTGTGGGGACAGGGCAAAAAAACATTCAGTACTTC

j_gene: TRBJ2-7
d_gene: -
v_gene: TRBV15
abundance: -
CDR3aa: CATSREATYEQYF
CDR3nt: TGTGCCACCAGCAGAGAAGCGACTTACGAGCAGTACTTC

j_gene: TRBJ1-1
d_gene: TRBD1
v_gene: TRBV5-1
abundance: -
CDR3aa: CASSPGQMNTEAFF
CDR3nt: TGCGCCAGCAGCCCGGGACAGATGAACACTGAAGCTTTCTTT

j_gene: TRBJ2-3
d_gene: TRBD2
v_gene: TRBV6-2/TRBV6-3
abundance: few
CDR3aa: CASSLSAGAPDTQYF
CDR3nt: TGTGCCAGCAGCCTATCTGCGGGAGCACCCGATACGCAGTATTTT

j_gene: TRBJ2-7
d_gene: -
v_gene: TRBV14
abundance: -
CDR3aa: CASSHYEDWNEQYF
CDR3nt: TGTGCCAGCAGCCATTACGAGGATTGGAACGAGCAGTACTTC

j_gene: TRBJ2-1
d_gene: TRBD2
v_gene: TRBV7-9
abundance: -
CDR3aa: CASSSYSGEYNEQFF
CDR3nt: TGTGCCAGCAGCTCTTATAGCGGGGAGTACAATGAGCAGTTCTTC

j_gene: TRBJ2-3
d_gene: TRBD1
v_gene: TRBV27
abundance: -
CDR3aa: CASRPGATGYTDTQYF
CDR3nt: TGTGCCAGCCGTCCTGGGGCGACAGGGTACACAGATACGCAGTATTTT

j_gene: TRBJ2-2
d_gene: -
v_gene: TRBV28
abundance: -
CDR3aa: CASSWMEMKLFF
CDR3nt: TGTGCCAGCAGTTGGATGGAGATGAAGCTGTTTTTT

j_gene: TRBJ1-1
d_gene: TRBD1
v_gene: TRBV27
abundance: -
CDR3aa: CASRAGQGLSEAFF
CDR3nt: TGTGCCAGCAGGGCGGGACAGGGGCTCAGTGAAGCTTTCTTT

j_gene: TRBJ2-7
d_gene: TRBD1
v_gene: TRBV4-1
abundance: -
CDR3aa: CASSQAEDRGHEQYF
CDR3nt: TGCGCCAGCAGCCAAGCCGAGGACAGGGGCCACGAGCAGTACTTC

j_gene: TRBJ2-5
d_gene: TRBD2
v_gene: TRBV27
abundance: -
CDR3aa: CASSIRLAGGQETQYF
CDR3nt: TGTGCCAGCAGCATCCGACTAGCGGGAGGACAAGAGACCCAGTACTTC

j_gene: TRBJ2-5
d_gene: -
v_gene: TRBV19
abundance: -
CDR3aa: CASSILGQGEETQYF
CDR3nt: TGTGCCAGTAGTATACTGGGGCAGGGCGAAGAGACCCAGTACTTC

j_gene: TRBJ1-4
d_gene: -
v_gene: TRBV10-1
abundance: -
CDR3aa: CASRPGLRNEKLFF
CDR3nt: TGCGCCAGCAGACCGGGACTGAGGAATGAAAAACTGTTTTTT

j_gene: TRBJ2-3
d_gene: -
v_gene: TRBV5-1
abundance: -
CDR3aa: CASSLWQGNALTDTQYF
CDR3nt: TGCGCCAGCAGCTTGTGGCAGGGCAATGCCCTCACAGATACGCAGTATTTT

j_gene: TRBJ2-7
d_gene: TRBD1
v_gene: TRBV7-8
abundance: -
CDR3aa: CASISGRDRGFYEQYF
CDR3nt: TGTGCCAGCATCTCAGGGCGGGACAGGGGATTTTACGAGCAGTACTTC

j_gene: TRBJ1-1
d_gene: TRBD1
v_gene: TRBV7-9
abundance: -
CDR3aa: CASSPGTGAGNTEAFF
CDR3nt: TGTGCCAGCAGCCCCGGGACAGGGGCCGGGAACACTGAAGCTTTCTTT

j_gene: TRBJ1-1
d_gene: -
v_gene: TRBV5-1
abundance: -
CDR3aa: CASSLGGRDTEAFF
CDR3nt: TGCGCCAGCAGCTTGGGAGGGAGGGACACTGAAGCTTTCTTT

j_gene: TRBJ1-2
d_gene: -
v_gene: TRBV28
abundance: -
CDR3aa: CASSTLPGPRDYGYTF
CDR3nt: TGTGCCAGCAGTACTCTTCCAGGGCCTCGAGACTATGGCTACACCTTC

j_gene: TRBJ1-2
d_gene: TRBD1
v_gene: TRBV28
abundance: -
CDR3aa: CASSADRDYGYTF
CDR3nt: TGTGCCAGCAGCGCGGACAGGGACTATGGCTACACCTTC

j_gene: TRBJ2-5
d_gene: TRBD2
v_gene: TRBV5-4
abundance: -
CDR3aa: CASSSQGGETQYF
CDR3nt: TGTGCCAGCAGCTCCCAGGGAGGGGAGACCCAGTACTTC

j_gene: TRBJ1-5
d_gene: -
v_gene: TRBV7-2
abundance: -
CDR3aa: CASSLIGVGGQPQHF
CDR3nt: TGTGCCAGCAGCCTAATAGGGGTGGGAGGACAGCCCCAGCATTTT

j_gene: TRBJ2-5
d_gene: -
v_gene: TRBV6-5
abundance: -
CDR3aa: CASRKGVRETQYF
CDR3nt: TGTGCCAGCAGGAAAGGGGTTCGGGAGACCCAGTACTTC

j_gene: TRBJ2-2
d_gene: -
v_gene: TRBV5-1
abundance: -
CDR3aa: CASSSLGEAGGELFF
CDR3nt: TGCGCCAGCAGCTCCCTAGGGGAGGCGGGCGGGGAGCTGTTTTTT

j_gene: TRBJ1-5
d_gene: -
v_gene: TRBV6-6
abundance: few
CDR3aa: CASTSAGGDSNQPQHF
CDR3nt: TGTGCCAGCACTTCGGCCGGGGGTGACAGCAATCAGCCCCAGCATTTT

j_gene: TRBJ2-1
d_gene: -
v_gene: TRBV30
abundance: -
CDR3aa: CAWSVGGYEQFF
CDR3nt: TGTGCCTGGAGTGTGGGCGGGTATGAGCAGTTCTTC

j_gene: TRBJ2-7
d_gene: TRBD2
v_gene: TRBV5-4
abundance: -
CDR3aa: CASSPVGGSSYEQYF
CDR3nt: TGTGCCAGCAGCCCCGTGGGGGGGAGCTCCTACGAGCAGTACTTC

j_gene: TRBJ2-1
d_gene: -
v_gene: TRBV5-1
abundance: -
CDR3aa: CASSWTSSAGPYNEQFF
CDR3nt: TGCGCCAGCAGCTGGACCTCTTCCGCGGGACCCTACAATGAGCAGTTCTTC

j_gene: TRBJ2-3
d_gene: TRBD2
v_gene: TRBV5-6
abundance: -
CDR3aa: CASSLGLAGVGDTQYF
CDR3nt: TGTGCCAGCAGCTTGGGGCTAGCGGGAGTCGGAGATACGCAGTATTTT

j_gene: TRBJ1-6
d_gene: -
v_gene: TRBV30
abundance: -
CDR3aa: CAWSVSAGSNNSPLHF
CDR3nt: TGTGCCTGGAGTGTGTCCGCGGGGTCTAATAATTCACCCCTCCACTTT

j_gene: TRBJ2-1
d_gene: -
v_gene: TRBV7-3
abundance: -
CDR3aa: CASSEFGSGRSYNEQFF
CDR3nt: TGTGCCAGCAGCGAATTTGGGAGCGGGCGCTCCTACAATGAGCAGTTCTTC

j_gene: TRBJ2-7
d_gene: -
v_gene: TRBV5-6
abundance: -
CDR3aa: CASSSDLSSYEQYF
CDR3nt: TGTGCCAGCAGCTCGGACTTGAGCTCCTACGAGCAGTACTTC

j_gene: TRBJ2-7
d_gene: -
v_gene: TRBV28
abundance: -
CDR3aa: CASSLSPDSYEQYF
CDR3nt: TGTGCCAGCAGTTTATCGCCGGACAGCTACGAGCAGTACTTC